This TCR beta chain was observed in a study of vaccination and CD4 T cells after COVID-19. Whole-study context: Once diagnosed, patients had post-COVID samples drawn a median around 110 days later (range 35 to 161). Median time from second vaccine dose to sampling was over 55 days (14 to 241). Researchers treated control cultures with a CEFX pool, an HIV-1 Nef pool, or no peptide.

The trim removed 5 bases at V and 7 bases at J, leaving 9 bases unmatched. CDR1 and CDR2 (germline): SGHAT, FQDESV (reference sequence). CDR3 length: 15 residues. Noted time point: late sampling 161 to 241 days after vaccination in three convalescent patients. This sample's treatment: roughly ten-day PBMC culture with coronavirus spike peptide pools or control peptides (ViraFEST assay). Culture of two million PBMCs per well took place with 10 IU/ml IL-2 and roughly 9.5 ug/ml peptide pools. Cultured CD4+ T-cell DNA underwent Oncomine TCR Beta short-read sequencing. TCRdb called the PCR reads again in MiXCR, with one record for every CDR3 protein. The table lists some 17,000 distinct CDR3 sequences, about 48% of them singletons. Points on this clonotype: Its antigen remains unknown.

This chain uses TRBV11-1 with TRBJ2-7; TRBD2 agrees at 12 bases. This sample comprised CD4+ T cells from blood, cultured in vitro, obtained about 7 months after SARS-CoV-2 vaccination. The clonotype comes from a human donor who had recovered from COVID-19. The chain's CDR3 is CASSLRLAGVREQYF. CDR3 nucleotides: TGTGCCAGCAGCCTCCGACTAGCGGGAGTAAGGGAGCAGTACTTC.